A selection of T cell receptor beta chains follows, all from one sample in a study of blood T cell repertoires in COVID-19. The data were produced by immunoSEQ multiplex PCR, yet TCRdb's version contains in-frame clones alone and is incomplete. The data hold about 20,000 clones, with roughly nine tenths observed a single time. The sample comprised peripheral blood. These receptors were obtained from a human donor in a cohort sampled during active COVID-19. The conserved cysteine and the conserved F or W are not part of the CDR3 here. D genes are given only for firm matches.

TRBJ2-1	TRBD2	TRBV9	ASNRDGRFYNEQF
TRBJ2-7	TRBD1	TRBV10-3	AISDRDRGSYEQY
TRBJ2-2	TRBD1	TRBV14	ASSHSGTANTGELF
TRBJ2-7	TRBD2	TRBV11-3	ASSVREGPYEQY
TRBJ1-2	.	TRBV6-5	ASRGVERIYGYT
TRBJ2-1	.	TRBV5-6	ASSLFGGNEQF
TRBJ2-3	TRBD2	TRBV6-2/TRBV6-3	ASSYPGGPGTDTQY
TRBJ2-5	.	TRBV18	ASSPHADSPQY
TRBJ1-5	TRBD1	TRBV7-2	ASGTVGNQPQH
TRBJ1-1	TRBD1	TRBV27	ASSLSGTGLMLNTEAF
TRBJ2-2	TRBD2	TRBV7-3	ASSRLAQGTGELF
TRBJ1-5	TRBD1	TRBV4-1	ASSQVPTGGYQPQH
TRBJ1-1	TRBD1	TRBV5-5	ASSLQGAANTEAF
TRBJ1-5	TRBD1	TRBV7-9	ASSLATGTQPQH
TRBJ2-1	TRBD1	TRBV7-9	ASSSQGGKGEQF
TRBJ2-5	TRBD1	TRBV3-1/TRBV3-2	ASSQDLPGGIQETQY
TRBJ1-3	.	TRBV11-3	ASSLAPGGAVGNTIY
TRBJ2-1	.	TRBV5-4	ASSSGLLSYNEQF
TRBJ1-2	.	TRBV20-1	SARGVYGYT
TRBJ1-6	.	TRBV2	ASSSGLVGNSPLH
TRBJ2-2	TRBD2	TRBV4-2	ASSQERGKTGELF
TRBJ2-7	TRBD1	TRBV6-5	ASSYVGAQGVHEQY
TRBJ2-3	TRBD2	TRBV2	ASSGASGGPSTDTQY
TRBJ2-1	TRBD2	TRBV2	ASSYSSGENEQF
TRBJ2-1	TRBD1	TRBV29-1	SGGPGTGTANEQF
TRBJ2-7	.	TRBV6-1	ASSEGGREQY
TRBJ2-5	.	TRBV5-1	ASSLAKETQY
TRBJ2-7	TRBD2	TRBV20-1	SASAWGGRTYEQY
TRBJ2-7	.	TRBV11-3	ASSPRIGEQY
TRBJ1-1	.	TRBV3-1/TRBV3-2	ASSQAGGRTEAF
TRBJ2-5	.	TRBV12-3/TRBV12-4	ASSKARETQY
TRBJ2-3	.	TRBV7-9	ASSAGDSGDTQY
TRBJ2-1	TRBD2	TRBV11-3	ASSPEGLAKPNEQF
TRBJ1-1	.	TRBV6-5	ASSPQVLTEAF
TRBJ2-3	TRBD2	TRBV18	ASSPRTSSTDTQY
TRBJ1-5	.	TRBV7-8	ASSLGQGRNQPQH
TRBJ1-1	.	TRBV7-9	ASSFNWGGTEAF
TRBJ2-6	.	TRBV5-1	ASSFQDSTRSGANVLT
TRBJ1-1	.	TRBV21-1	ASSREPPPRQGGTEAF
TRBJ1-5	.	TRBV3-1/TRBV3-2	ASSQQGSQPQH
TRBJ1-1	.	TRBV3-1/TRBV3-2	ASSQGLTGVNTEAF
TRBJ1-3	.	TRBV14	ASSQASTVTIY
TRBJ1-2	.	TRBV12-3/TRBV12-4	ASSSAPRGGYT
TRBJ2-3	.	TRBV11-2	ASSLDQRGLRTDTQY
TRBJ2-5	TRBD2	TRBV9	ASSPRLAGGQETQY
TRBJ2-5	TRBD2	TRBV5-6	ASSWGGGTQY
TRBJ1-1	TRBD1	TRBV6-5	ASSLPGTGYTEAF
TRBJ1-2	.	TRBV9	ASSGRDGSISGGYT
TRBJ1-2	.	TRBV2	ASSRTVNYGYT
TRBJ2-5	TRBD2	TRBV7-2	ASGGTSKETQY
TRBJ1-2	TRBD1	TRBV16	ASSQSGGQNYGYT
TRBJ2-7	TRBD1	TRBV27	ASSLTPPGQGANEQY
TRBJ2-1	TRBD2	TRBV6-5	ASSYKLAGGAEQF
TRBJ1-5	.	TRBV28	ASSLLGVQPQH
TRBJ2-1	TRBD2	TRBV9	ASSVDLRLAGGNEQF
TRBJ1-1	.	TRBV7-8	ASSLGGSEAF
TRBJ1-2	.	TRBV20-1	SPALAPGYT
TRBJ2-1	TRBD1	TRBV6-5	ASSYSGQGARNEQF
TRBJ1-1	TRBD1	TRBV27	ASSFTGGVSTEAF